This entry describes one T cell receptor (beta chain). Its antigen is undetermined. The read ends 3 residues early relative to the CDR3; the germline J gene fills the gap. CD4+CD25+CD127- Tregs, CD4+CD25- non-Tregs, CD4 and CD8 cells were sorted. CDR3 length: 15 amino acids. The ends were cut back, 4 bases at V and 0 bases at J, with 11 bases in the middle. The germline CDR1 and CDR2 sequences are SGHRS and YFSETQ. These data belong to a study of Tregs in tolerant kidney transplant recipients. Study information: Mixed chimerism was transient after nonmyeloablative marrow transplants from related graft donors. Study-level findings and limits: Some patients' samples used different primers over time, so nucleotide sequences weren't comparable.

The method was immunoSEQ multiplex PCR; TCRdb's version includes in-frame clones alone and lacks a portion of them. The sample has over 25,000 clones; the top ten hold 6.5% to 8%. This specimen consisted of CD8+ T cells from blood, obtained before the transplant. The sequence was obtained from a human donor who received a combined kidney and bone marrow transplant. The V and J genes are TRBV5-1 and TRBJ1-3; unclear D gene. The sequenced CDR3 bases are TGCGCCAGCAGCCCCGACATCCTCTCTGGAAACACC. Its translation: CASSPDILSGNT. The whole CDR3 region reads CASSPDILSGNTIYF.